These T cell receptor beta chains were read from a single sample in a study of beta chain features in type 1 diabetes. The repertoire was sequenced with immunoSEQ multiplex PCR; TCRdb's copy has only in-frame clones and lacks some. The table shows approximately 340,000 clones, with about 16% occurring only once. Sequencing was performed on naive CD4+ T cells from blood. These receptors came from a woman aged 18-30 years in good health. Both conserved end residues are part of each CDR3. Each record gives: V gene, D gene, clone size, J gene, CDR3 DNA, CDR3 protein. The D gene is left open where the match is weak. Clone size is given for some rows only: seen once, a few or many times, or a class if the clone is expanded.

v_call: TRBV7-9; d_call: TRBD1; clone_size: few; j_call: TRBJ1-4; cdr3_nt: TGTGCCAGCAGACAGGGGCCGACAACTAATGAAAAACTGTTTTTT; cdr3_aa: CASRQGPTTNEKLFF
v_call: TRBV2; d_call: TRBD1; clone_size: few; j_call: TRBJ1-2; cdr3_nt: TGTGCCTCAGGGGGAGAGTACGGCTACACCTTC; cdr3_aa: CASGGEYGYTF
v_call: TRBV6-6; d_call: NA; clone_size: few; j_call: TRBJ2-2; cdr3_nt: TGTGCCAGCAGTAACCCCTCAGGCAGGCCCGGGGAGCTGTTTTTT; cdr3_aa: CASSNPSGRPGELFF
v_call: TRBV5-1; d_call: NA; clone_size: few; j_call: TRBJ1-5; cdr3_nt: TGCGCCAGCAGTTGGGGGGATGGTCAGCCCCAGCATTTT; cdr3_aa: CASSWGDGQPQHF
v_call: TRBV7-2; d_call: TRBD1; clone_size: NA; j_call: TRBJ2-7; cdr3_nt: TGTGCCAGCAGCTCGCACGGGACAGTCATCTACGAGCAGTACTTC; cdr3_aa: CASSSHGTVIYEQYF
v_call: TRBV30; d_call: NA; clone_size: NA; j_call: TRBJ1-1; cdr3_nt: TGTGCCTGGAGATCGGGACTCCCCGGCGGTGAAGCTTTCTTT; cdr3_aa: CAWRSGLPGGEAFF
v_call: TRBV5-4; d_call: NA; clone_size: few; j_call: TRBJ2-1; cdr3_nt: TGTGCCAGCAGACTGCAGGGAGGTGGTGAGCAGTTCTTC; cdr3_aa: CASRLQGGGEQFF
v_call: TRBV7-2; d_call: NA; clone_size: few; j_call: TRBJ2-7; cdr3_nt: TGTGCCAGCAGCCCGGACACACCTACCTACGAGCAGTACTTC; cdr3_aa: CASSPDTPTYEQYF
v_call: TRBV2; d_call: NA; clone_size: NA; j_call: TRBJ1-1; cdr3_nt: TGTGCCAGCAGTGTAGATTGGGGCCCTGAAGCTTTCTTT; cdr3_aa: CASSVDWGPEAFF
v_call: TRBV25-1; d_call: NA; clone_size: NA; j_call: TRBJ2-3; cdr3_nt: TGTGCCAGCAGTGAATATAAGCCCGACAGGACTAGGACAGATACGCAGTATTTT; cdr3_aa: CASSEYKPDRTRTDTQYF
v_call: TRBV30; d_call: NA; clone_size: few; j_call: TRBJ2-5; cdr3_nt: TGTGCCTGGACCGGGGACACCGGGACCAGAGAGACCCAGTACTTC; cdr3_aa: CAWTGDTGTRETQYF
v_call: TRBV15; d_call: TRBD2; clone_size: few; j_call: TRBJ2-3; cdr3_nt: TGTGCCACCAGCAGAGATAGGGCGGGAGCCCCAGATACGCAGTATTTT; cdr3_aa: CATSRDRAGAPDTQYF
v_call: TRBV11-2; d_call: NA; clone_size: NA; j_call: TRBJ2-5; cdr3_nt: TGTGCCAGCAGCTTTCGTCGGGAAGAGACCCAGTACTTC; cdr3_aa: CASSFRREETQYF
v_call: TRBV18; d_call: TRBD1; clone_size: NA; j_call: TRBJ1-2; cdr3_nt: TGTGCCAGCTCACCCGGGACAGGAATGAACTATGGCTACACCTTC; cdr3_aa: CASSPGTGMNYGYTF
v_call: TRBV7-9; d_call: TRBD1; clone_size: few; j_call: TRBJ2-1; cdr3_nt: TGTGCCAGCAGCTTAAGGGCTACCGGGACAGGGAACAATGAGCAGTTCTTC; cdr3_aa: CASSLRATGTGNNEQFF
v_call: TRBV12-5; d_call: TRBD1; clone_size: few; j_call: TRBJ1-1; cdr3_nt: TGTGCTAGTGGTTTGGGACCGGGACAGGGGAAAACTGAAGCTTTCTTT; cdr3_aa: CASGLGPGQGKTEAFF
v_call: TRBV7-9; d_call: NA; clone_size: NA; j_call: TRBJ1-2; cdr3_nt: TGTGCCAGCAGCTTCCCGGGACATCTCTATGGCTACACCTTC; cdr3_aa: CASSFPGHLYGYTF
v_call: TRBV27; d_call: NA; clone_size: NA; j_call: TRBJ1-2; cdr3_nt: TGTGCCAGCAGTGGGGGGGGAAGCAACTATGGCTACACCTTC; cdr3_aa: CASSGGGSNYGYTF
v_call: TRBV30; d_call: NA; clone_size: few; j_call: TRBJ1-4; cdr3_nt: TGTGCCTGGAGGCCGGTTGCAACTAATGAAAAACTGTTTTTT; cdr3_aa: CAWRPVATNEKLFF
v_call: TRBV27; d_call: NA; clone_size: NA; j_call: TRBJ2-1; cdr3_nt: TGTGCCAGCAGTTTGAAAGGGGCGCGGATTACCTACAATGAGCAGTTCTTC; cdr3_aa: CASSLKGARITYNEQFF
v_call: TRBV11-2; d_call: TRBD2; clone_size: NA; j_call: TRBJ2-7; cdr3_nt: TGTGCCAGCAGCCTACAGACCGGGACTAGCCACACCTACGAGCAGTACTTC; cdr3_aa: CASSLQTGTSHTYEQYF
v_call: TRBV5-1; d_call: NA; clone_size: few; j_call: TRBJ2-2; cdr3_nt: TGCGCCAGCAGCCTCCCTCGGGTGGACACCGGGGAGCTGTTTTTT; cdr3_aa: CASSLPRVDTGELFF
v_call: TRBV7-2; d_call: TRBD2; clone_size: NA; j_call: TRBJ2-2; cdr3_nt: TGTGCCAGCAGCTTAACTCCAGCGGGGACCGGGGAGCTGTTTTTT; cdr3_aa: CASSLTPAGTGELFF
v_call: TRBV7-2; d_call: TRBD1; clone_size: few; j_call: TRBJ2-7; cdr3_nt: TGTGCCAGCAGCTGGGGACAGGGAGCCGAGCAGTACTTC; cdr3_aa: CASSWGQGAEQYF
v_call: TRBV5-1; d_call: TRBD2; clone_size: NA; j_call: TRBJ2-1; cdr3_nt: TGCGCCAGCAGCTTAAGGGACTACTACAATGAGCAGTTCTTC; cdr3_aa: CASSLRDYYNEQFF
v_call: TRBV18; d_call: TRBD1; clone_size: few; j_call: TRBJ1-1; cdr3_nt: TGTGCCAGCTCACCGGGACAGGGGGCGGATAGGAACACTGAAGCTTTCTTT; cdr3_aa: CASSPGQGADRNTEAFF